The T cell receptor (beta chain) under discussion was sequenced for a study of blood T cell repertoires in COVID-19. Turning to the study itself: From the United States, Italy and Spain came samples of acute and convalescent COVID-19.

Germline CDR1 KGHSH, CDR2 LQKENI. The CDR3 is 13 amino acids. The ends were cut back, 1 base at V and 5 bases at J, with 6 bases in the middle. This study enrolled people aged roughly 18 to 90 from approximately 25 US geographic areas. Assignments of participants to cohorts depended upon their own reported clinical history. Donors in Cohort 3 counted as recovered after two negative PCRs, clearance, or symptom resolution. The data were produced by immunoSEQ multiplex PCR, yet TCRdb's version contains in-frame clones alone and is incomplete. Of roughly 250,000 clones listed, about 82% were seen once; the top ten hold approximately 2.1%.

The receptor was derived from a woman aged 45-60 years who had recovered from COVID-19. Sequenced material: PBMCs or T cells enriched from blood (not recorded which). J is TRBJ2-1 and V is TRBV18; D is ambiguous. The CDR3 coding sequence is TGTGCCAGCTCACCACGGAGAGACAATGAGCAGTTCTTC. It translates to CASSPRRDNEQFF.